This T cell receptor beta chain was sequenced for a study of blood T cell repertoires in COVID-19. Overall study context: In each case, the material was cDNA or gDNA derived from T cells, B-cell-depleted T cells, or PBMCs.

Germline CDR1 MGHDK, CDR2 SYGVNS. J was trimmed by 3 bases and V by 6 bases; bases with no gene match: 9. The CDR3 is 16 residues long. How the authors handled the data: Amplification of reference gene primers was used by the study to estimate nucleated cell counts. Sequenced by immunoSEQ multiplex PCR; TCRdb stores in-frame clones only, minus some. V and J calls plus clone size are reproduced from that table; the DNA served to infer D and trimming. This sample has some 45,000 clones, with roughly 88% found just once. The specimen was peripheral blood. The receptor was isolated from a woman of 80 years or more with acute or convalescent COVID-19. V usage is TRBV25-1 and J usage is TRBJ2-1, with 9 bases lining up with TRBD2. This CDR3 reads CASRSSAGGDYNEQFF. CDR3 nucleotides: TGTGCCAGCAGGTCCTCCGCGGGAGGGGACTACAATGAGCAGTTCTTC.